Given below is one T cell receptor beta chain in context. The V gene end was trimmed by 5 bases and the J gene end by 7 bases; junction bases not matched to a gene: 7. Per the germline V gene, CDR1 is SGHRS and CDR2 is YFSETQ. CDR3 length: 15 residues. Here immunoSEQ multiplex PCR was the method, and the copy in TCRdb shows in-frame clones only, minus some. The sample has around 730,000 clones, approximately 85% seen once. The data belong to a study of shared T cell receptors in the human thymus. The sample was also linked to a second study, of human thymus T cells. That source adds: Samples came from healthy Finnish infants during open corrective cardiac surgery.

The sample consisted of thymocytes. The TCR originated in a girl less than two years old with a congenital heart defect. The chain employs TRBV5-1 and TRBJ1-6; 9 nucleotides match TRBD1. The CDR3 nucleotides are TGCGCCAGCAGGGCCGGGACAGGGTCAAATTCACCCCTCCACTTT. It specifies CASRAGTGSNSPLHF.